These T cell receptor beta chains were read from a single sample in a study of blood T cell repertoires in COVID-19. Libraries were prepared by immunoSEQ multiplex PCR; TCRdb keeps only in-frame clonotypes and omits some of them. The repertoire holds 300,000 to 450,000 clones, with approximately 89% as singletons. The sample comprised peripheral blood. These receptors all stem from a woman between 55 and 75 years old with COVID-19, enrolled during active disease. Both conserved end residues are part of each CDR3. D genes are given only for firm matches. Clone size is stated in some rows and not others, as once, few, many or a class when expanded.

j_call | d_call | clone_size | v_call | cdr3_aa | cdr3_nt
TRBJ1-2 | . | once | TRBV6-5 | CASSPGIRGGYTF | TGTGCCAGCAGTCCCGGGATTAGGGGGGGCTACACCTTC
TRBJ1-1 | . | . | TRBV27 | CASASRGRAEAFF | TGTGCTTCTGCTTCCAGGGGTAGGGCTGAAGCTTTCTTT
TRBJ1-2 | . | . | TRBV12-3/TRBV12-4 | CASRRVNDGYTF | TGTGCCAGCAGGCGGGTGAACGATGGCTACACCTTC
TRBJ2-7 | TRBD2 | . | TRBV2 | CASNREVEYEQYF | TGTGCCAGCAATCGGGAGGTTGAGTACGAGCAGTACTTC
TRBJ1-1 | TRBD1 | . | TRBV4-2 | CASSLQGGLNTEAFF | TGTGCCAGCAGCCTACAGGGGGGATTGAACACTGAAGCTTTCTTT
TRBJ1-2 | . | . | TRBV6-5 | CASSVRDGGGSYTF | TGTGCCAGCAGCGTCCGCGACGGGGGAGGAAGCTACACCTTC
TRBJ2-1 | TRBD2 | . | TRBV7-9 | CASSLWRGGMWEQFF | TGTGCCAGCAGCCTCTGGCGGGGGGGCATGTGGGAGCAGTTCTTC
TRBJ2-7 | . | . | TRBV4-2 | CASSQDLAYEQYF | TGTGCCAGCAGCCAAGATCTTGCCTACGAGCAGTACTTC
TRBJ1-5 | . | . | TRBV5-6 | CASSLGAERDTNQPQHF | TGTGCCAGCAGCTTGGGTGCCGAGCGGGACACCAATCAGCCCCAGCATTTT
TRBJ1-2 | TRBD1 | . | TRBV27 | CASSSVGTGGYGYTF | TGTGCCAGCAGTTCCGTCGGGACAGGGGGCTATGGCTACACCTTC
TRBJ2-2 | TRBD1 | once | TRBV28 | CASRSGQGPGELFF | TGTGCCAGCAGATCGGGACAGGGGCCCGGGGAGCTGTTTTTT
TRBJ1-4 | TRBD1 | few | TRBV5-1 | CASSSSRTGSEKLFF | TGCGCCAGCAGCTCTTCCCGGACAGGGAGTGAAAAACTGTTTTTT
TRBJ1-3 | TRBD1 | . | TRBV5-8 | CASSPGQGGNTIYF | TGTGCCAGCAGCCCGGGACAGGGAGGCAACACCATATATTTT
TRBJ1-4 | . | . | TRBV7-2 | CATGSGGGEKLFF | TGTGCCACTGGAAGCGGGGGAGGTGAAAAACTGTTTTTT
TRBJ1-5 | TRBD1 | . | TRBV29-1 | CSVATGVGNQPQHF | TGCAGCGTCGCCACAGGGGTTGGCAATCAGCCCCAGCATTTT
TRBJ1-2 | . | once | TRBV20-1 | CSARLYYGYTF | TGCAGTGCCAGGTTGTACTATGGCTACACCTTC
TRBJ1-4 | . | once | TRBV4-1 | CASSRGRYDEKLFF | TGCGCCAGCAGCCGAGGTAGATACGATGAAAAACTGTTTTTT
TRBJ2-1 | . | . | TRBV18 | CASSSTGYNEQFF | TGTGCCAGCTCATCAACAGGGTACAATGAGCAGTTCTTC
TRBJ2-7 | . | . | TRBV20-1 | CSARVTYEQYF | TGCAGTGCCAGAGTTACCTACGAGCAGTACTTC
TRBJ1-1 | . | . | TRBV18 | CASSPPQGGGTEAFF | TGTGCCAGCTCACCACCTCAGGGAGGTGGGACTGAAGCTTTCTTT
TRBJ1-6 | . | . | TRBV21-1 | CASRWGGGYNSPLHF | TGTGCCAGCAGATGGGGTGGGGGGTATAATTCACCCCTCCACTTT
TRBJ1-4 | TRBD1 | . | TRBV18 | CASSPSTGNEKLFF | TGTGCCAGCTCACCATCGACAGGGAACGAAAAACTGTTTTTT
TRBJ2-5 | TRBD1 | . | TRBV5-5 | CASSRPGQGTTQYF | TGTGCCAGCAGCAGGCCGGGACAGGGTACGACCCAGTACTTC
TRBJ1-1 | . | . | TRBV11-3 | CASSLDGEGSTEAFF | TGTGCCAGCAGCTTAGATGGGGAGGGATCAACTGAAGCTTTCTTT
TRBJ2-7 | TRBD1 | . | TRBV27 | CASSSGGQWLYEQYF | TGTGCCAGCAGTTCAGGGGGACAGTGGCTCTACGAGCAGTACTTC
TRBJ2-1 | . | . | TRBV11-3 | CASSARGGLFF | TGTGCCAGCAGCGCCCGGGGTGGGCTGTTCTTC
TRBJ1-5 | TRBD1 | once | TRBV11-2 | CASSRRGSGTGGFSQPQHF | TGTGCCAGCAGCCGAAGAGGTTCCGGGACAGGGGGTTTCTCACAGCCCCAGCATTTT
TRBJ1-1 | TRBD1 | . | TRBV19 | CASRTRTGWGNTEAFF | TGTGCCAGTAGAACTAGGACAGGATGGGGGAACACTGAAGCTTTCTTT
TRBJ2-3 | TRBD2 | . | TRBV7-6 | CASSQTAGTSGGPEPPDTQYF | TGTGCCAGCAGCCAAACCGCCGGGACTAGCGGGGGTCCTGAGCCTCCAGATACGCAGTATTTT
TRBJ1-5 | . | . | TRBV3-1/TRBV3-2 | CASSQESGLGQPQHF | TGTGCCAGCAGCCAAGAGTCGGGGTTAGGTCAGCCCCAGCATTTT
TRBJ2-7 | TRBD2 | . | TRBV29-1 | CSVEDRGREGYEQYF | TGCAGCGTTGAAGATCGGGGCAGGGAGGGGTACGAGCAGTACTTC